A single sample gave rise to the 31 T cell receptor beta chains below, sequenced in a study of T cell clonotyping in hematopoietic cell transplantation. Time point meaning: recipient sample about 28 days before transplant, after cytoreduction. The assay was immunoSEQ multiplex PCR, and TCRdb's table has in-frame clones only and misses some. The sample lists fewer than 100,000 clones; 90% to 96% were seen once. Specimen: peripheral blood mononuclear cells, collected before stem cell transplant. Every receptor here comes from a woman between 45 and 65 years old with acute myeloid leukemia. Some clones in this sample may be carry-over from other donors' samples.

The V and J genes are TRBV30 and TRBJ1-5, with D maybe TRBD1 (5 bases). Germline CDR1 GTSNPN, CDR2 SVGIG (reference sequence). Trimming shortened V by 1 base and J by 3 bases, and 16 bases separated the two germline ends. The CDR3 contains 16 residues. In nucleotides, the CDR3 is TGTGCCTGGAGTGCGAATGTAGGGGCCCTCAATCAGCCCCAGCATTTT. Translated, it gives CAWSANVGALNQPQHF.

The chain has TRBV9 and TRBJ2-2, with D unresolved. CDR1 is SGDLS and CDR2 is YYNGEE in the germline V gene. Trimming pared 1 base from V and 4 bases from J, leaving 17 bases between. This CDR3 region has 17 residues. This chain's CDR3 is CASSVNGPITPTGELFF. The CDR3 nucleotides read TGTGCCAGCAGCGTAAATGGGCCAATTACACCCACCGGGGAGCTGTTTTTT.

The genes are TRBV7-9 and TRBJ2-2; TRBD2 matches 8 bases. From germline, CDR1 is SEHNR and CDR2 FQNEAQ (reference sequence). There are 16 residues in the CDR3. V lost 3 bases, J lost 4 bases, and 7 bases stayed unmatched. This CDR3 reads CASSFGAGAVTGELFF. In nucleotides, the CDR3 is TGTGCCAGCAGCTTTGGAGCGGGAGCAGTCACCGGGGAGCTGTTTTTT.

This clone was recorded only once. The chain employs TRBV11-2 and TRBJ2-5; D is uncertain. Germline assignment: CDR1 SGHAT and CDR2 FQNNGV. The V and J ends lost 5 bases and 2 bases respectively, with 9 bases between them. The CDR3 totals 13 residues. The CDR3 nucleotides are TGTGCCAGCAGCCGAAGTAGTCAAGAGACCCAGTACTTC. Amino acids: CASSRSSQETQYF.

The V call is TRBV7-8, the J call TRBJ1-1; D unclear. The CDR3 has 14 residues. Looked up from germline, CDR1 is SGHVS and CDR2 is FQNEAQ. The V gene lost 6 bases and the J gene lost 0 bases, with 11 bases spanning the gap. The DNA of the CDR3 is TGTGCCAGCAGACCTGGACCCATGAACACTGAAGCTTTCTTT. Protein product: CASRPGPMNTEAFF.

The chain carries TRBV7-9 and TRBJ2-5; D may be TRBD2 (5 bases). Trimming removed 0 bases at V and 4 bases at J, with 12 bases between. There are 15 residues in the CDR3. CDR1 is SEHNR and CDR2 is FQNEAQ in the germline V gene (reference sequence). This CDR3 reads CASSLAGVITETQYF. The CDR3 bases are TGTGCCAGCAGCTTAGCGGGAGTGATTACAGAGACCCAGTACTTC.

The chain links TRBV30 to TRBJ2-5, with 8 nucleotides matching TRBD2. The CDR3 extends over 18 amino acids. V lost 2 bases and J lost 2; bases outside the gene matches: 16. Germline V gives CDR1 GTSNPN, CDR2 SVGIG (reference sequence). The CDR3: CAWSKGLVGMPAQETQYF. CDR3 nucleotides: TGTGCCTGGAGTAAGGGACTAGTCGGAATGCCCGCACAAGAGACCCAGTACTTC.

The J gene is TRBJ1-2, the V gene TRBV6-1; 7 positions match TRBD1. The CDR3 has 17 residues. The germline gives CDR1 MNHNS, CDR2 SASEGT. Trimming removed 4 bases from V and 2 bases from J; junction bases left unmatched: 13. The CDR3 nucleotides are TGTGCCAGCAGTGCAGGAGACACCAGGGGGATAAACTATGGCTACACCTTC. Its translation: CASSAGDTRGINYGYTF.

The chain employs TRBV30 and TRBJ2-7; D may be TRBD1 (5 bases). There are 14 residues in the CDR3. The ends were cut back, 3 bases at V and 2 bases at J, with 14 bases in the middle. The germline CDR1 and CDR2 sequences are GTSNPN and SVGIG (reference sequence). The CDR3 bases are TGTGCCTGGAGAGTGGCAGGGATTCCCTACGAGCAGTACTTC. Translated, it gives CAWRVAGIPYEQYF.

The V call is TRBV6-1, the J call TRBJ2-5; D possibly matches TRBD1 or TRBD2 (7 bases each). V was clipped by 6 bases and J by 3 bases, with 14 bases between them. In germline, CDR1 is MNHNS, CDR2 SASEGT. The length of the CDR3 is 14 residues. In DNA, the CDR3 is TGTGCCAGCAGGTCGACAGGGAGGGAAGAGACCCAGTACTTC. It yields the protein CASRSTGREETQYF.

The J gene is TRBJ2-1, the V gene TRBV6-6; weak D call: TRBD1 (5 bases). The germline V and J ends were trimmed by 6 bases and 4 bases, with 19 bases remaining between them. This CDR3 is built from 16 residues. Per germline, CDR1 MNHNY and CDR2 SVGAGI (reference sequence). The DNA of the CDR3 is TGTGCCAGCAGCTCATACGGCGACGACAGATACAATGAGCAGTTCTTC. It yields the protein CASSSYGDDRYNEQFF.

The V and J genes are TRBV7-8 and TRBJ1-1; D is ambiguous. Germline CDR1 reads SGHVS; CDR2 reads FQNEAQ. V gave up 0 bases and J gave up 3 bases, with 8 bases separating them. CDR3 length: 14 residues. CDR3 nucleotide sequence: TGTGCCAGCAGCTTAGCGGAGGTTGACACTGAAGCTTTCTTT. It encodes CASSLAEVDTEAFF. The complete variable domain, with remaining parts taken from reference TRBV7-8 and TRBJ1-1, reads GAGVSQSPRYKVAKRGQDVALRCDPISGHVSLFWYQQALGQGPEFLTYFQNEAQLDKSGLPSDRFFAERPEGSVSTLKIQRTQQEDSAVYLCASSLAEVDTEAFFGQGTRLTVV.

The chain has TRBV7-2 and TRBJ1-6; D unclear. Trimming removed 0 bases at V and 8 bases at J, with 2 bases between. The CDR3 length is 12 residues. Germline lookup yields CDR1 SGHTA and CDR2 FQGNSA. This CDR3 is CASSLADSPLHF. The DNA of the CDR3 is TGTGCCAGCAGCTTAGCGGATTCACCCCTCCACTTT.

The rearrangement uses TRBV20-1 and TRBJ1-1, with D tentatively TRBD1 (6 bases). Trimming took off 5 bases at V and 10 bases at J, with 14 bases between the two ends. Germline CDR1 is DFQATT and CDR2 is SNEGSKA (reference sequence). The CDR3 runs 11 residues. In DNA form, the CDR3 reads TGCAGTGCTCGGGGGCAGGGTGGAGCTTTCTTT. It translates to CSARGQGGAFF.

The chain is built from TRBV6-1 and TRBJ2-7; 8 nucleotides match TRBD1. Germline V gene lookup returns CDR1 MNHNS and CDR2 SASEGT. After removal of 5 bases from V and 3 bases from J, the junction contained 6 bases not matched to a gene. The CDR3 runs to 14 residues. This CDR3 is CASSLDRAFYEQYF. The CDR3 nucleotides are TGTGCCAGCAGTTTGGACAGGGCCTTCTACGAGCAGTACTTC.

The count of this clone is one. The chain uses TRBV27 and TRBJ2-7; the D gene is possibly TRBD2 (5 bases). V gave up 6 bases and J gave up 2 bases, with 17 bases separating them. The CDR3 sequence is 15 residues long. Germline V gene sequence: CDR1 MNHEY, CDR2 SMNVEV (reference sequence). CDR3 DNA sequence: TGTGCCAGCAGAGCGCCAGCGGTACATACCTACGAGCAGTACTTC. Protein sequence: CASRAPAVHTYEQYF.

DNA of the CDR3: TGTGCCTGGAGTGTATCCGTAGATACGCAGTATTTT. Protein sequence: CAWSVSVDTQYF. This chain connects TRBV30 to TRBJ2-3, with D uncertain. Deletions cut 0 bases from V and 5 bases from J, with 6 bases between. This CDR3 is built from 12 residues. From germline, CDR1 is GTSNPN and CDR2 SVGIG (reference sequence).

The chain links TRBV5-6 to TRBJ2-2; 13 bases match TRBD2. V shed 3 bases and J 3 bases; nucleotides not matched to a gene: 2. The CDR3 is 16 residues long. Germline CDR1 is SGHDT and CDR2 is YYEEEE. The CDR3 sequence: CASSSGLAGYTGELFF. For the CDR3, the DNA is TGTGCCAGCAGCTCGGGACTAGCGGGATACACCGGGGAGCTGTTTTTT.

This chain links TRBV6-1 with TRBJ2-1; D might be TRBD1 or TRBD2, each matching 5 bases. The germline CDR1 and CDR2 sequences are MNHNS and SASEGT. This CDR3 region has 16 residues. Trimming cost V 3 bases and J 7 bases, with 19 bases left between them. Here the CDR3 DNA reads TGTGCCAGCAGTGATAATTTGGGGGAAATGGTGAATGAGCAGTTCTTC. It encodes CASSDNLGEMVNEQFF.

The rearrangement uses TRBV11-3 and TRBJ2-7; D unresolved. CDR1 is SGHNT, CDR2 YENEEA, per germline. V was clipped by 0 bases and J by 1 base, with 1 base between them. There are 12 residues in the CDR3. CDR3 loop: CASSLDSYEQYF. The CDR3 DNA sequence: TGTGCCAGCAGCTTAGATTCCTACGAGCAGTACTTC.

The chain combines TRBV2 with TRBJ1-1; the D gene is possibly TRBD1 (5 bases). Looked up from germline, CDR1 is SNHLY and CDR2 is FYNNEI. The CDR3 contains 13 residues. V lost 2 bases, J lost 5 bases, and 9 bases lay in between. For the CDR3, the DNA is TGTGCCAGCAGTGAAATCAGGGAGACTGAAGCTTTCTTT. Translated: CASSEIRETEAFF.

The CDR3 sequence: CASRGGVGQPQHF. Written as DNA, the CDR3 is TGTGCCAGCAGGGGTGGAGTTGGACAGCCCCAGCATTTT. The V and J genes are TRBV6-4 and TRBJ1-5; the D is unclear. The CDR3 runs 13 residues. V lost 6 bases and J 7 bases, leaving 13 bases between the germline ends. Germline V gives CDR1 MRHNA, CDR2 SNTAGT.

The chain combines TRBV28 with TRBJ2-7; no clear D. V was shortened by 6 bases and J by 6 bases, with 15 bases between the two germline ends. Germline CDR1 reads MDHEN; CDR2 reads SYDVKM. The CDR3 length is 13 residues. The CDR3 sequence: CASRPVLGGEQYF. The CDR3 nucleotides read TGTGCCAGCAGGCCGGTGCTAGGTGGCGAGCAGTACTTC.

Only a few counts were recorded for this clone. The V and J genes are TRBV6-5 and TRBJ2-7, with 9 bases that match TRBD1. This CDR3 spans 15 amino acids. The J segment lost 2 bases and the V segment lost 5 bases, leaving 7 bases of the junction unmatched. From germline, CDR1 is MNHEY and CDR2 SVGAGI. In DNA form, the CDR3 reads TGTGCCAGCAGTCCCGCCGGGACAGGGACCTACGAGCAGTACTTC. This translates into CASSPAGTGTYEQYF.

The chain employs TRBV19 and TRBJ2-1; TRBD2 aligns across 7 bases. Germline trimming cut 4 bases from V and 8 bases from J; bases unmatched to any gene: 8. The germline V gene has CDR1 LNHDA and CDR2 SQIVND (reference sequence). The CDR3 extends over 14 amino acids. CDR3 DNA sequence: TGTGCCAGTAGTACGTTGGGAGGGCCTGATGAGCAGTTCTTC. It codes for CASSTLGGPDEQFF.

The rearrangement joins TRBV29-1 to TRBJ1-2, with D maybe TRBD1 (6 bases). V was trimmed by 6 bases and J by 5 bases, leaving 10 bases between them. CDR1 and CDR2 from the germline V gene are SQVTM and ANQGSEA. The CDR3 sequence is 11 residues long. CDR3 residues: CSVGTIYGYTF. The CDR3 DNA sequence: TGCAGCGTGGGGACAATTTATGGCTACACCTTC.

This chain connects TRBV19 to TRBJ2-7; the match to TRBD1 covers 9 bases. Germline CDR1 LNHDA, CDR2 SQIVND (reference sequence). The CDR3 totals 20 residues. V was clipped by 1 base and J by 3 bases; unmatched bases: 19. This CDR3 is CASSIGRTGDKGGKIYEQYF. Written as DNA, the CDR3 is TGTGCCAGTAGTATAGGAAGGACAGGGGACAAGGGAGGGAAAATCTACGAGCAGTACTTC. Variable domain in full (rest from reference TRBV19 and TRBJ2-7): DGGITQSPKYLFRKEGQNVTLSCEQNLNHDAMYWYRQDPGQGLRLIYYSQIVNDFQKGDIAEGYSVSREKKESFPLTVTSAQKNPTAFYLCASSIGRTGDKGGKIYEQYFGPGTRLTVT.

V is TRBV4-1 and J is TRBJ2-6; 9 nucleotides agree with TRBD1. CDR3 size: 16 residues. The junction had 6 bases not matched to a gene; V was cut back by 6 bases and J by 3 bases. The germline gives CDR1 MGHRA, CDR2 YSYEKL. As DNA, the CDR3 is TGCGCCAGCAGACAGGGGGCACGTGGTGGGGCCAACGTCCTGACTTTC. This encodes CASRQGARGGANVLTF.

The genes are TRBV5-1 and TRBJ2-7; possibly TRBD1 for D (6 bases). V lost 4 bases, J lost 3 bases, and 11 bases lay in between. Germline assignment: CDR1 SGHRS and CDR2 YFSETQ. This CDR3 contains 13 residues. The CDR3 sequence is CASSQGHLYEQYF. In DNA form, the CDR3 reads TGCGCCAGCAGCCAGGGACACCTCTACGAGCAGTACTTC.

The chain employs TRBV4-1 and TRBJ2-5, with 9 positions matching TRBD2. Looked up from germline, CDR1 is MGHRA and CDR2 is YSYEKL. The CDR3 covers 14 residues. V trimming: 1 base; J trimming: 4 bases; junction bases outside the gene matches: 1. CDR3 residues: CASSQVSGGETQYF. The CDR3 nucleotides are TGCGCCAGCAGCCAAGTTAGCGGGGGAGAGACCCAGTACTTC.

Note on this clone: The same CDR3 arises from other DNA sequences in this sample as well. V and J are TRBV28 and TRBJ1-2; 10 bases match TRBD1. J gave up 5 bases and V 8 bases, and 2 bases lay outside the gene matches. CDR1 is MDHEN and CDR2 is SYDVKM in the germline V gene. CDR3 length: 12 amino acids. The CDR3 loop is CASRTGGYGYTF. The CDR3, as DNA: TGTGCCAGCCGGACAGGGGGTTATGGCTACACCTTC.